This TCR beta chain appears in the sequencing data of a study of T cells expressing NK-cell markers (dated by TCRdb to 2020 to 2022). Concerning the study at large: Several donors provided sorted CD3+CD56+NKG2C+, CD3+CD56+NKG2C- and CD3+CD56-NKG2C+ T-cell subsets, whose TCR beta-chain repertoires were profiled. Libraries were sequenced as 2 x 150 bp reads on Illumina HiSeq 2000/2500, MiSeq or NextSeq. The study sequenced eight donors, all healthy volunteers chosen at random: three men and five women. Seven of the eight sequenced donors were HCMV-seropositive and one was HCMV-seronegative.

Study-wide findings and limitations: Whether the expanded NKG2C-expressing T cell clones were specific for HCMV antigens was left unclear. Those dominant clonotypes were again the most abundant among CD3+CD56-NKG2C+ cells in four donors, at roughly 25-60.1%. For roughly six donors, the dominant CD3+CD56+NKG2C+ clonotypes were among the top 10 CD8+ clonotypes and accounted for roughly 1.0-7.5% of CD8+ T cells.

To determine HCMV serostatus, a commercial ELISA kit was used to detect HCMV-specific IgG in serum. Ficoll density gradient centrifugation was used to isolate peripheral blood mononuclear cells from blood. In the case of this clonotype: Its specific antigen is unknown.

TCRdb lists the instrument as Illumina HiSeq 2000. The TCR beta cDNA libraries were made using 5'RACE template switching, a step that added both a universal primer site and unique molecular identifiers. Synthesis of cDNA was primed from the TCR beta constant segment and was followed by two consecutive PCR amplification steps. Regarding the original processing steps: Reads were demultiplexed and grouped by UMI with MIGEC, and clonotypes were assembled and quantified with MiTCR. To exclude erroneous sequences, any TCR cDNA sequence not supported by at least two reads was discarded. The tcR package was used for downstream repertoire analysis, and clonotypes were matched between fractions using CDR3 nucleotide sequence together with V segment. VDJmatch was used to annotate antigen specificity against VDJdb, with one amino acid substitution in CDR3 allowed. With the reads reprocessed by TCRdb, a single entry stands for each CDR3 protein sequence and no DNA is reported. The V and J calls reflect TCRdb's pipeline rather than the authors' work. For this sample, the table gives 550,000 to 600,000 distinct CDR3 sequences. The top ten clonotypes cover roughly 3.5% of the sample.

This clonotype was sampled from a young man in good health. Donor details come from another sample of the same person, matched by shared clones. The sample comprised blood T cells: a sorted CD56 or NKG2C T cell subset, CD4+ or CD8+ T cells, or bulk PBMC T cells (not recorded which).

The CDR3 reads CSVERVGHAQETQYF. The chain was built from TRBV29-1 and TRBJ2-5; without DNA, the TCRdb call of TRBD2 cannot be checked. The CDR3 numbers 15 residues from cysteine through phenylalanine. The protein alone is recorded here. According to the germline V gene, CDR1 reads SQVTM and CDR2 reads ANQGSEA.